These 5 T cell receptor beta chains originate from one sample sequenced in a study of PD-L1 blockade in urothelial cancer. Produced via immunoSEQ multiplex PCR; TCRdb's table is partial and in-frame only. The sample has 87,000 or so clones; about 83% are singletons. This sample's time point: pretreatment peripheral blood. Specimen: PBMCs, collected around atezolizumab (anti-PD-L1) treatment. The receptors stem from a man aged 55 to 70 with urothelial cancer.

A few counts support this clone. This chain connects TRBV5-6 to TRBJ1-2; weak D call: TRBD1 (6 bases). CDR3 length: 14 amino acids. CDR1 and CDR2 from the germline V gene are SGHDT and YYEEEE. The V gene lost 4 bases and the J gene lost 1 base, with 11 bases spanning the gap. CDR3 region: CASSLRTDNYGYTF. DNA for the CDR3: TGTGCCAGCAGCCTAAGGACAGATAACTATGGCTACACCTTC.

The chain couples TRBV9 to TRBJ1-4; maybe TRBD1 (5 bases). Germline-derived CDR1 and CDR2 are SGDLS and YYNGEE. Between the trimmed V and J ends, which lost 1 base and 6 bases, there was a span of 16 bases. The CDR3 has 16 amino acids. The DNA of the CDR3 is TGTGCCAGCAGCGTATCCGGCGAATCGGGGGATGAAAAACTGTTTTTT. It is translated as CASSVSGESGDEKLFF.

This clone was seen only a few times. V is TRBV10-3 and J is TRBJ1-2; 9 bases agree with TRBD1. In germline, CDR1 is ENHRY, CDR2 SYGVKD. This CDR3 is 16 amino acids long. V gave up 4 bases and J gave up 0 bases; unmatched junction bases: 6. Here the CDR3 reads CAISGGTGSSNYGYTF. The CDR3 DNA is TGTGCCATCAGTGGAGGGACAGGGTCCTCTAACTATGGCTACACCTTC.

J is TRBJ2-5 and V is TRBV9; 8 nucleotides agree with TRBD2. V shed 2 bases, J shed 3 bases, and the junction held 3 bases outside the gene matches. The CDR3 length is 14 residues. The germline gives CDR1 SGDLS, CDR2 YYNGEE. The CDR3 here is CASSVSGNEETQYF. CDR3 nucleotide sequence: TGTGCCAGCAGCGTTAGCGGGAACGAAGAGACCCAGTACTTC.

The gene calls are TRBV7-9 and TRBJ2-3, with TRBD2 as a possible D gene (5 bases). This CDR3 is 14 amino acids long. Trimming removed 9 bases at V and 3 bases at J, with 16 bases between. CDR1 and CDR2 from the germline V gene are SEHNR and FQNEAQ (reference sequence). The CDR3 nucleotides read TGTGCCAGTGGGGATCGAGCGGCTACAGATACGCAGTATTTT. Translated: CASGDRAATDTQYF.